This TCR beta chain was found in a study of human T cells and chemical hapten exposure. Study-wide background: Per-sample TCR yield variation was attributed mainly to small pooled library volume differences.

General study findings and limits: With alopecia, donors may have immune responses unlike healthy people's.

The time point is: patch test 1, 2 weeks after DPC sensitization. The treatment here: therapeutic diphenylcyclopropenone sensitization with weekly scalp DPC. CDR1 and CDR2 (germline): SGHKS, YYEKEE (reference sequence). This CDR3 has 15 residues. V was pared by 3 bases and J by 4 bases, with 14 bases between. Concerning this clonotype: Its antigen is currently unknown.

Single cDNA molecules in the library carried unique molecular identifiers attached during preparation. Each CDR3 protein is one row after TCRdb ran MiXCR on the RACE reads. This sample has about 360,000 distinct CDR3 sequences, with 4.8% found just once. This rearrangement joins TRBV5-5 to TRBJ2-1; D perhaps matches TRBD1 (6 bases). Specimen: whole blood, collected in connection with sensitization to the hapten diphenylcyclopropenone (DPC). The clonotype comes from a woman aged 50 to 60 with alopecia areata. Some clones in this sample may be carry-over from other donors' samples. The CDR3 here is CASSYRDNPYNEQFF. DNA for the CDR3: TGTGCCAGCAGCTACCGGGACAATCCTTACAATGAGCAGTTCTTC.